The present entry profiles one TCR beta chain with its context. Its antigen is currently unknown. TCRdb called the 5' RACE reads again in MiXCR, with one record for every CDR3 protein. The data contain fewer than 250,000 distinct CDR3 sequences, 7.5% of them singletons. CDR1 is SGHRS, CDR2 YFSETQ, per germline. Germline trimming cut 4 bases from V and 8 bases from J; bases unmatched to any gene: 9. The CDR3 has 14 amino acids. This record comes from a study of identical twins. Study-level points and caveats: Abundant beta clonotypes from cord blood bore fewer insertions; memory repertoires lacked this pattern.

These data were likewise used in another study, on yellow fever vaccine responses in identical twins.

This clonotype was obtained from a young woman in good health. The chain combines TRBV5-1 with TRBJ2-1, with TRBD1 identical over 7 bases. Material for sequencing was CD8+ T cells sorted from blood. Written as DNA, the CDR3 is TGCGCCAGCAGCAATCGGACAGGTTTAGATGAGCAGTTCTTC. Translation: CASSNRTGLDEQFF.